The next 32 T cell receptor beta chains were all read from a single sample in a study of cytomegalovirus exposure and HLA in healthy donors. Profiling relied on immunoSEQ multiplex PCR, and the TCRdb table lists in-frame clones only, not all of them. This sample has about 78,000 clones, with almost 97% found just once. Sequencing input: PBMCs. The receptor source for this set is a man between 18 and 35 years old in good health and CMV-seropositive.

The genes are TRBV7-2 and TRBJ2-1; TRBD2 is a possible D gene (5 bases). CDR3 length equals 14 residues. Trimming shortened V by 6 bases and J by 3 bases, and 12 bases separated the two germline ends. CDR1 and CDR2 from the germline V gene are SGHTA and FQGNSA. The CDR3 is CASRRGGLYNEQFF. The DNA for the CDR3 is TGTGCCAGCAGACGGGGTGGGCTCTACAATGAGCAGTTCTTC.

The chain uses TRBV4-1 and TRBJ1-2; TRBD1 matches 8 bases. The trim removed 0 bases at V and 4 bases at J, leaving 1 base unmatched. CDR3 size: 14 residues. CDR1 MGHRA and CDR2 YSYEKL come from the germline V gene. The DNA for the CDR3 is TGCGCCAGCAGCCAAGAAACAGGGGGCTATGGCTACACCTTC. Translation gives CASSQETGGYGYTF.

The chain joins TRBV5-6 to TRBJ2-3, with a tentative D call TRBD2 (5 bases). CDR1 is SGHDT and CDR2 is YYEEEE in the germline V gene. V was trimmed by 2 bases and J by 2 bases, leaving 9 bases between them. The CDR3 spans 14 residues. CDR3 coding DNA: TGTGCCAGCAGCTTTGTCGGGGACACAGATACGCAGTATTTT. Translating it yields CASSFVGDTDTQYF.

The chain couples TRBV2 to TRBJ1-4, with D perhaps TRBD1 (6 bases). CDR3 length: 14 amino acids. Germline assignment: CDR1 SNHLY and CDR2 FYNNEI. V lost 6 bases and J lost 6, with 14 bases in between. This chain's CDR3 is CASRNRERDEKLFF. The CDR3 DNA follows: TGTGCCAGCAGGAACAGGGAGAGGGATGAAAAACTGTTTTTT.

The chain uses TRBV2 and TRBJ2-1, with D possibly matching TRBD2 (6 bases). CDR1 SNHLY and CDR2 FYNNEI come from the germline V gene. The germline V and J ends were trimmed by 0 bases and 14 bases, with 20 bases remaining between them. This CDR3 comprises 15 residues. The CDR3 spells CASSEARGSPTGEFF. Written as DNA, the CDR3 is TGTGCCAGCAGTGAAGCGCGGGGTAGTCCAACCGGGGAGTTCTTC.

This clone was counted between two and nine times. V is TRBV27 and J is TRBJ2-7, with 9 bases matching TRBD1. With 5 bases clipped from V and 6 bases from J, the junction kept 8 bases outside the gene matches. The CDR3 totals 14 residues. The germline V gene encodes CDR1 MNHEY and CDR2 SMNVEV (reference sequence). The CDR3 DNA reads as TGTGCCAGCAGTGGAGGGACAGGGTGGGCCGAGCAGTACTTC. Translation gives CASSGGTGWAEQYF.

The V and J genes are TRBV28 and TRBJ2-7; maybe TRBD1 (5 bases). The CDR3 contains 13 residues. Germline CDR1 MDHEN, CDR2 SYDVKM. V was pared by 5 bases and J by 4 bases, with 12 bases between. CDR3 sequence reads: CASSETDHYEQYF. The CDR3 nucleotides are TGTGCCAGCAGTGAGACAGATCATTACGAGCAGTACTTC.

The CDR3 coding sequence is TGTGCCAGCTCACCCGGGGTACTAGCGGGAGAAACAGATACGCAGTATTTT. This translates into CASSPGVLAGETDTQYF. V is TRBV18 and J is TRBJ2-3; 11 bases line up with TRBD2. The V and J ends lost 3 bases and 3 bases, in that order; junction bases with no gene match: 8. This CDR3 region has 17 residues. From germline, CDR1 is KGHSH and CDR2 LQKENI.

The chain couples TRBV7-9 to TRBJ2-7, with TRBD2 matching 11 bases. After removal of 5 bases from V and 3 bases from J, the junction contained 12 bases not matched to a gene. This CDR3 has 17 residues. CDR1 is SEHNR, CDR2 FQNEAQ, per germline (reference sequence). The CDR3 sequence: CASSPPRSGLADYEQYF. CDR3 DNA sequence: TGTGCCAGCAGCCCGCCACGTTCGGGACTAGCGGACTACGAGCAGTACTTC. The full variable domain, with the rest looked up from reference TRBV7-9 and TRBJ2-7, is DTGVSQNPRHKITKRGQNVTFRCDPISEHNRLYWYRQTLGQGPEFLTYFQNEAQLEKSRLLSDRFSAERPKGSFSTLEIQRTEQGDSAMYLCASSPPRSGLADYEQYFGPGTRLTVT.

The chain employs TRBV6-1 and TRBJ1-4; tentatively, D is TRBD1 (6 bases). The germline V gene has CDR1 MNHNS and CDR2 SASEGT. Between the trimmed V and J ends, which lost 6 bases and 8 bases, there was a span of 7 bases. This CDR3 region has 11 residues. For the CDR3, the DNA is TGTGCCAGCAGGAGGGGGGAAAAACTGTTTTTT. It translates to CASRRGEKLFF.

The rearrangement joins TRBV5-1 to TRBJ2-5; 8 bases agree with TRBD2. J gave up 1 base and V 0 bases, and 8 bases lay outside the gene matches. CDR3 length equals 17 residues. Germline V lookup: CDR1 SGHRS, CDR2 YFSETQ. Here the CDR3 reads CASSLEFSGSLQETQYF. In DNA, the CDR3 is TGCGCCAGCAGCTTGGAATTCAGCGGGAGCCTCCAAGAGACCCAGTACTTC.

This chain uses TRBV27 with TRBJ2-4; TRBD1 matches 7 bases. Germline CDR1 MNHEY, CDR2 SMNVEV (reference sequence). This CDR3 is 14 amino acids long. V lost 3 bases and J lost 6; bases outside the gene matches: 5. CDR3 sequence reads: CASSFATGSNIQYF. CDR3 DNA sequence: TGTGCCAGCAGTTTTGCGACAGGGTCAAACATTCAGTACTTC.

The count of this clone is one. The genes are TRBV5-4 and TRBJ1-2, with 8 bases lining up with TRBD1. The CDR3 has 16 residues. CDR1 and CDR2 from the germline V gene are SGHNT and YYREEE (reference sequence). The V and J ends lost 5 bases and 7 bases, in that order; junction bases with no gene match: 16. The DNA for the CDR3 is TGTGCCAGCAGTTCGGGACAGGCCAACGGCGGCGGTGGCTACACCTTC. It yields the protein CASSSGQANGGGGYTF.

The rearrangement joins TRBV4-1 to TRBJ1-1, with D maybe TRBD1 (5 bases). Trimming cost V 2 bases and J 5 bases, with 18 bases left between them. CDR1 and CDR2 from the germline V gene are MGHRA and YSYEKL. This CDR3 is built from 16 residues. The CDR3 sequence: CASSQLSRGEGTEAFF. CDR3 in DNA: TGCGCCAGCAGCCAACTCTCCCGGGGGGAGGGAACTGAAGCTTTCTTT.

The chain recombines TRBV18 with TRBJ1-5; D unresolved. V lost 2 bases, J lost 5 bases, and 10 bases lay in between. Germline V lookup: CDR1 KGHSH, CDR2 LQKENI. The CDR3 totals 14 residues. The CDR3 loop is CASSPKITDQPQHF. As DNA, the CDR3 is TGTGCCAGCTCACCAAAGATAACAGATCAGCCCCAGCATTTT.

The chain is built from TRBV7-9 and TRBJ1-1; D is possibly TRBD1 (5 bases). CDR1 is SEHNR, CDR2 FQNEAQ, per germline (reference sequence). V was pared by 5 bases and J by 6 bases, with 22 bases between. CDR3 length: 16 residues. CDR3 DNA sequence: TGTGCCAGCAGCATCAGTCGGACAAAGGAGAGGTCTGAAGCTTTCTTT. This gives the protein CASSISRTKERSEAFF. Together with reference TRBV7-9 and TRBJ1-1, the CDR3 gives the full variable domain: DTGVSQNPRHKITKRGQNVTFRCDPISEHNRLYWYRQTLGQGPEFLTYFQNEAQLEKSRLLSDRFSAERPKGSFSTLEIQRTEQGDSAMYLCASSISRTKERSEAFFGQGTRLTVV.

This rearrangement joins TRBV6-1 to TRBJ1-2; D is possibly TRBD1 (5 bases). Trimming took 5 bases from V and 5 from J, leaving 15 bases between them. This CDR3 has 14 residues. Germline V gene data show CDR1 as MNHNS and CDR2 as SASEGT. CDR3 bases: TGTGCCAGCAGTCCGTGGACGGAGGGGTATGGCTACACCTTC. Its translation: CASSPWTEGYGYTF.

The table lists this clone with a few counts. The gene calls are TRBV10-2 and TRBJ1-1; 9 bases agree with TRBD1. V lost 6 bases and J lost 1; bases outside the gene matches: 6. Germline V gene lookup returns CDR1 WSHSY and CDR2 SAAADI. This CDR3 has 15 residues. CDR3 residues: CASSHPGQGNTEAFF. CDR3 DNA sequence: TGCGCCAGCAGCCATCCGGGACAGGGGAACACTGAAGCTTTCTTT.

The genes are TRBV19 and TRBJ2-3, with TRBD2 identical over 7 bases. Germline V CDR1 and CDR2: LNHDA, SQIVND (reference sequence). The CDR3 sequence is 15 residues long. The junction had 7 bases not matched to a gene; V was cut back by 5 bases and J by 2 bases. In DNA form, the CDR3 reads TGTGCCAGTAGTTCCCCCACTAGCGACACAGATACGCAGTATTTT. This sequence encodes CASSSPTSDTDTQYF.

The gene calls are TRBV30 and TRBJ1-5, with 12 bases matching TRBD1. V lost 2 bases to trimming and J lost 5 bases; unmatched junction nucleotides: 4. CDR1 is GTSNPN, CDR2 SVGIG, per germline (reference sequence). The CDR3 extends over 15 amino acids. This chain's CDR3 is CAWSPGTGGDQPQHF. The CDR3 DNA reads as TGTGCCTGGAGTCCCGGGACAGGGGGCGATCAGCCCCAGCATTTT.

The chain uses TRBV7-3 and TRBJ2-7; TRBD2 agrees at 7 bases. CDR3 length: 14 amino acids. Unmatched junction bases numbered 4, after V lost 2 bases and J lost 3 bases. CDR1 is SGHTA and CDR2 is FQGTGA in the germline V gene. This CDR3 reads CASSLGGSGYEQYF. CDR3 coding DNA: TGTGCCAGCAGCTTAGGCGGGAGCGGCTACGAGCAGTACTTC.

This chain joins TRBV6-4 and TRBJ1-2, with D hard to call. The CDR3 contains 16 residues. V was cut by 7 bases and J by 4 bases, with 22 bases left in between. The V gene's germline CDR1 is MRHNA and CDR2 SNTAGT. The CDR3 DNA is TGTGCCAGCAAGAGACATAGCACCGAGGGTGGCTATGGCTACACCTTC. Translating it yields CASKRHSTEGGYGYTF.

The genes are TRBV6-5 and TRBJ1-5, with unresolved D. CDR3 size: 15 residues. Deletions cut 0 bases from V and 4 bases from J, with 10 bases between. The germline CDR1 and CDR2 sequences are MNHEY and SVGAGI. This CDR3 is CASSYSPEENQPQHF. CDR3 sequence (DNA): TGTGCCAGCAGTTACTCACCAGAGGAGAATCAGCCCCAGCATTTT.

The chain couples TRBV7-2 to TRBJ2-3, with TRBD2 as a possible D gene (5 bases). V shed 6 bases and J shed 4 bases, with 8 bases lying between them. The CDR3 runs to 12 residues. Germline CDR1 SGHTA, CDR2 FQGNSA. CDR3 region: CASRLGADTQYF. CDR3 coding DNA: TGTGCCAGCAGACTAGGAGCAGATACGCAGTATTTT. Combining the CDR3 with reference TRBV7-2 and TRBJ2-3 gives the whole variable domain GAGVSQSPSNKVTEKGKDVELRCDPISGHTALYWYRQSLGQGLEFLIYFQGNSAPDKSGLPSDRFSAERTGGSVSTLTIQRTQQEDSAVYLCASRLGADTQYFGPGTRLTVL.

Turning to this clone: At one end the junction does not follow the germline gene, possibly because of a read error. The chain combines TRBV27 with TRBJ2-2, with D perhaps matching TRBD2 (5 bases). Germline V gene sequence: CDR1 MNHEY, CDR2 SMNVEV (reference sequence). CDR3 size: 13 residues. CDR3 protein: CASSITGTGELFF. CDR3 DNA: TGTGCCAGCAGTATAACGGGAACCGGCGAGCTGTTTTTT.

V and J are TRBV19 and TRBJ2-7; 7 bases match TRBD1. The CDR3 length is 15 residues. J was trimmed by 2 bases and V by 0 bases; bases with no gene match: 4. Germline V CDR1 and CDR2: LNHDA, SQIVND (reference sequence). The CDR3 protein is CASSIDTGQPYEQYF. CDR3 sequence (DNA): TGTGCCAGTAGTATAGATACGGGACAGCCCTACGAGCAGTACTTC. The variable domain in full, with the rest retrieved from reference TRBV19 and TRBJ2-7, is DGGITQSPKYLFRKEGQNVTLSCEQNLNHDAMYWYRQDPGQGLRLIYYSQIVNDFQKGDIAEGYSVSREKKESFPLTVTSAQKNPTAFYLCASSIDTGQPYEQYFGPGTRLTVT.

Here the CDR3 DNA reads TGTGCCAGCAGCCTCAGCAGGGGGCGGGGGATTGAAGCTTTCTTT. As protein: CASSLSRGRGIEAFF. J is TRBJ1-1 and V is TRBV7-8, with 8 bases that match TRBD1. Germline V gene lookup returns CDR1 SGHVS and CDR2 FQNEAQ. The CDR3 is made up of 15 amino acids. The V and J ends lost 5 bases and 7 bases, in that order; junction bases with no gene match: 12.

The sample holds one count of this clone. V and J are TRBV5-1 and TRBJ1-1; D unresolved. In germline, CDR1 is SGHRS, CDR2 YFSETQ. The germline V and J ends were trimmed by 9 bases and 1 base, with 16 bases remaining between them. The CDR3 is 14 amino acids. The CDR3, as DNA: TGCGCCACCAGAACCTCAGGATCGAACACTGAAGCTTTCTTT. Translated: CATRTSGSNTEAFF.

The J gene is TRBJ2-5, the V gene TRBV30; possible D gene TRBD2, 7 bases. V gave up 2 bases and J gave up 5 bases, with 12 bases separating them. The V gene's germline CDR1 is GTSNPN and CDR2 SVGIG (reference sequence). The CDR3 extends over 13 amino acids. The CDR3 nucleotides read TGTGCCTGGAGTAAACAGGGAGGGGAGACCCAGTACTTC. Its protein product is CAWSKQGGETQYF.

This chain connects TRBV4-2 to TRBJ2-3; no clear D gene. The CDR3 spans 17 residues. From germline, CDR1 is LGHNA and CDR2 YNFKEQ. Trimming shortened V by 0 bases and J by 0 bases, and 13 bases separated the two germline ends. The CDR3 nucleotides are TGTGCCAGCAGCCAAGATGGAGAGCGAAGAAGCACAGATACGCAGTATTTT. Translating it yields CASSQDGERRSTDTQYF.

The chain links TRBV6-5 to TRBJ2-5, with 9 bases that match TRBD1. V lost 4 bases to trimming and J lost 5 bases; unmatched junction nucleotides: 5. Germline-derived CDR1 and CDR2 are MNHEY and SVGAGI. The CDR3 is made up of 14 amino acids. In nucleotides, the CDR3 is TGTGCCAGCAGTTTCGGACAGGGGCGGGAGACCCAGTACTTC. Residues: CASSFGQGRETQYF.

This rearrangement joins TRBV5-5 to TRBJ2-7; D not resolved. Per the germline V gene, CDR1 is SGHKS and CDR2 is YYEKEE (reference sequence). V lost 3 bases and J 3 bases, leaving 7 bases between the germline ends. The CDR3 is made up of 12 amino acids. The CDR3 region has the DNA TGTGCCAGCAGCTCGACGGGCTACGAGCAGTACTTC. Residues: CASSSTGYEQYF.